Shown below are 13 T cell receptor beta chains from a single sample sequenced in a study of T cells in Graves' hyperthyroidism and ophthalmopathy. RNA transcripts provided the source from which TCR beta CDR3 regions were amplified. Initially, a first-round RT-PCR of the TCR CDR3 employed the HTBI primer set. TCRdb passed the multiplex PCR reads through MiXCR, listing each CDR3 protein once. Altogether a few hundred thousand distinct CDR3 sequences are present, more than 15% being singletons, with the ten largest covering under 8%. The sample comprised blood. The receptors were sampled from a woman under 40 with Graves' hyperthyroidism.

The sample holds a few counts of this clonotype. The V and J genes are TRBV30 and TRBJ2-5, with 8 bases lining up with TRBD1. This CDR3 has 14 residues. The ends lost 1 base at V and 5 bases at J; junction bases unmatched: 6. CDR1 GTSNPN and CDR2 SVGIG come from the germline V gene (reference sequence). The CDR3 nucleotides read TGTGCCTGGAGTGAAGGACAGGGATCGGAGACCCAGTACTTC. This codes for CAWSEGQGSETQYF.

The V gene is TRBV4-3, the J gene TRBJ2-3, with TRBD1 matching 11 bases. This CDR3 spans 17 amino acids. Germline CDR1 is LGHNA and CDR2 is YSLEER. The V gene end was trimmed by 2 bases and the J gene end by 4 bases; junction bases not matched to a gene: 8. CDR3: CASSQTRTGGRADTQYF. The CDR3 nucleotides read TGCGCCAGCAGCCAAACGCGGACAGGGGGCCGGGCAGATACGCAGTATTTT.

This clonotype was picked up many times. The CDR3: CASSLSYGPLHF. The CDR3 DNA reads as TGTGCCAGCAGTTTATCCTATGGACCCCTCCACTTT. The chain uses TRBV28 and TRBJ1-6; no reliable D call. V lost 1 base to trimming and J lost 12 bases, with 7 bases between them. From germline, CDR1 is MDHEN and CDR2 SYDVKM. The CDR3 contains 12 residues.

In this sample, this clonotype turned up many times. V is TRBV28 and J is TRBJ2-7, with a tentative D call TRBD2 (6 bases). CDR3 size: 16 residues. Trimming shortened V by 4 bases and J by 2 bases, and 18 bases separated the two germline ends. CDR1 MDHEN and CDR2 SYDVKM come from the germline V gene. The CDR3 bases are TGTGCCAGCAGTTCCTGGGACTTCACCACTGCCTACGAGCAGTACTTC. Protein: CASSSWDFTTAYEQYF. Drawing the rest from reference TRBV28 and TRBJ2-7, the complete variable domain is DVKVTQSSRYLVKRTGEKVFLECVQDMDHENMFWYRQDPGLGLRLIYFSYDVKMKEKGDIPEGYSVSREKKERFSLILESASTNQTSMYLCASSSWDFTTAYEQYFGPGTRLTVT.

This sequence joins TRBV5-5 and TRBJ1-2; 8 bases align to TRBD1. Germline V lookup: CDR1 SGHKS, CDR2 YYEKEE (reference sequence). The CDR3 runs to 19 residues. V shed 0 bases, J shed 1 base, and the junction held 14 bases outside the gene matches. The CDR3 reads CASSLGFRQGRSLNYGYTF. The CDR3 nucleotides are TGTGCCAGCAGCTTGGGGTTTCGACAGGGGCGCTCCCTTAACTATGGCTACACCTTC. The full variable domain, in which reference TRBV5-5 and TRBJ1-2 provide the parts outside the CDR3, is DAGVTQSPTHLIKTRGQQVTLRCSPISGHKSVSWYQQVLGQGPQFIFQYYEKEERGRGNFPDRFSARQFPNYSSELNVNALLLGDSALYLCASSLGFRQGRSLNYGYTFGSGTRLTVV.

The chain combines TRBV6-4 with TRBJ1-1; 8 bases line up with TRBD1. This CDR3 region has 19 residues. Germline CDR1 is MRHNA and CDR2 is SNTAGT. J lost 3 bases, V lost 6 bases, and 21 bases had no gene match. The CDR3 DNA reads TGTGCCAGCAGACGAAATCCGGGGACAGGAAGCGTACGGGACACTGAAGCTTTCTTT. Protein sequence: CASRRNPGTGSVRDTEAFF.

The sample holds a few counts of this clonotype. One base away lies a much larger clone, so this may be a sequencing read error. The chain uses TRBV7-2 and TRBJ2-2, with TRBD2 identical over 8 bases. From germline, CDR1 is SGHTA and CDR2 FQGNSA. The CDR3 totals 15 residues. As DNA, the CDR3 is TGTGCCAGCAGCTTAGGGCTAGCGGGCACCGGGGAGCTGCTTTTT. As protein: CASSLGLAGTGELLF.

The chain employs TRBV29-1 and TRBJ2-1; 7 bases match TRBD2. This CDR3 has 13 residues. Germline CDR1 reads SQVTM; CDR2 reads ANQGSEA. The J segment lost 3 bases and the V segment lost 7 bases, leaving 6 bases of the junction unmatched. CDR3 bases: TGCAGCGCTGCTAGCGGAGGCTACAATGAGCAGTTCTTC. Protein: CSAASGGYNEQFF.

This clonotype was observed at least ten times. This chain links TRBV7-9 with TRBJ2-7; possible D gene TRBD1, 5 bases. In germline, CDR1 is SEHNR, CDR2 FQNEAQ (reference sequence). This CDR3 comprises 14 residues. Trimming pared 5 bases from V and 4 bases from J, leaving 15 bases between. CDR3 loop: CASSAHSGQYEQYF. Here the CDR3 DNA reads TGTGCCAGCAGCGCCCACTCAGGGCAATACGAGCAGTACTTC.

This clonotype appeared a few times. This chain connects TRBV10-2 to TRBJ2-7; 14 bases fit TRBD2. J was trimmed by 7 bases and V by 6 bases; bases with no gene match: 8. Germline loops: CDR1 WSHSY, CDR2 SAAADI. The CDR3 loop spans 15 amino acids. The chain's CDR3 is CASRGLAGEAGEQYF. CDR3 DNA sequence: TGCGCCAGCAGGGGACTAGCGGGAGAGGCGGGGGAGCAGTACTTC.

The table lists this clonotype with a count of one. The chain links TRBV6-1 to TRBJ2-7; TRBD2 matches 8 bases. Trimming at V came to 1 base and at J to 3 bases, leaving 5 bases not matched to a gene. Germline V gives CDR1 MNHNS, CDR2 SASEGT. CDR3 length: 15 amino acids. The CDR3: CASSEGIAGHYEQYF. In DNA form, the CDR3 reads TGTGCCAGCAGTGAAGGAATAGCGGGGCACTACGAGCAGTACTTC.

Ten or more counts support this clonotype. The chain carries TRBV10-3 and TRBJ1-1; D not resolved. Germline assignment: CDR1 ENHRY and CDR2 SYGVKD. This CDR3 region has 14 residues. V lost 0 bases and J lost 0, with 5 bases in between. The CDR3 DNA reads as TGTGCCATCAGTGAGTCGAGAGTGAACACTGAAGCTTTCTTT. Protein: CAISESRVNTEAFF.

V gene TRBV2 combines with J gene TRBJ2-2, with 8 nucleotides matching TRBD1. This CDR3 contains 15 residues. Looked up from germline, CDR1 is SNHLY and CDR2 is FYNNEI. J gave up 4 bases and V 4 bases, and 5 bases lay outside the gene matches. For the CDR3, the DNA is TGTGCCAGCAGTGCAGTTCAGGGGGCCACCGGGGAGCTGTTTTTT. Amino acid sequence: CASSAVQGATGELFF.